The rows below give T cell receptor beta chains drawn from one sample of a study of OX40 agonist ivuxolimab in advanced cancers. Assay: immunoSEQ multiplex PCR; the TCRdb copy retains only in-frame clones and omits some. The data show tens of thousands of clones, with about nine tenths seen just once and roughly 37% held by the top ten. The sequencing here drew on CD4+ or CD8+ T cells sorted from blood, taken in a trial of the OX40 agonist ivuxolimab. The receptor set was obtained from an adult with an advanced solid tumor such as melanoma, head and neck, liver or kidney cancer. CDR3s include the opening cysteine and the closing phenylalanine or tryptophan. A D gene is named only where the DNA matches it firmly. Clone size is stated in some rows and not others, as once, few, many or a class when expanded.

CASSSAGQGYNEQFF TGTGCCAGCAGCTCCGCGGGACAGGGTTACAATGAGCAGTTCTTC . TRBJ2-1 TRBV21-1 .
CASSSGVATNEKLFF TGTGCCAGCAGTTCCGGGGTGGCTACTAATGAAAAACTGTTTTTT . TRBJ1-4 TRBV28 .
CASSLARISGTGELFF TGTGCCAGCAGTTTAGCTAGGATCAGTGGAACCGGGGAGCTGTTTTTT . TRBJ2-2 TRBV6-5 .
CASSVGWGATYEQYF TGTGCCAGCAGCGTCGGGTGGGGAGCAACCTACGAGCAGTACTTC . TRBJ2-7 TRBV9 .
CASSATGRPGETQYF TGTGCCAGCAGCGCCACGGGACGCCCCGGGGAGACCCAGTACTTC . TRBJ2-5 TRBV9 .
CSVALAASYEQYF TGCAGCGTTGCTCTAGCGGCCTCCTACGAGCAGTACTTC . TRBJ2-7 TRBV29-1 TRBD2
CASGLENTEAFF TGCGCCAGCGGCCTTGAGAACACTGAAGCTTTCTTT . TRBJ1-1 TRBV4-1 .
CASSYSTSDEQYF TGTGCCAGCAGTTACTCGACGTCGGACGAGCAGTACTTC . TRBJ2-7 TRBV6-5 .
CASSIGDTAYEQYF TGTGCCAGTAGTATTGGGGACACCGCCTACGAGCAGTACTTC . TRBJ2-7 TRBV19 .
CASRGGAVLETQYF TGTGCCAGCAGAGGGGGCGCGGTCCTGGAGACCCAGTACTTC . TRBJ2-5 TRBV27 TRBD1
CASSLDQETQYF TGCGCCAGCAGCTTGGACCAAGAGACCCAGTACTTC . TRBJ2-5 TRBV5-1 .
CASSLTELAGGLTDTQYF TGTGCCAGCAGCCTCACCGAACTAGCGGGAGGGTTGACAGATACGCAGTATTTT . TRBJ2-3 TRBV7-9 TRBD2
CASTLAGDSGNTIYF TGTGCCAGCACCCTGGCAGGGGACTCTGGAAACACCATATATTTT . TRBJ1-3 TRBV5-4 .
CASSGHSGIYEQYF TGTGCCAGCAGCGGACACTCGGGGATCTACGAGCAGTACTTC . TRBJ2-7 TRBV14 .
CASSEGHLKETQYF TGTGCCAGCAGCGAAGGACACCTCAAAGAGACCCAGTACTTC . TRBJ2-5 TRBV9 .
CASSYNRDRGYEQYF TGCGCCAGCAGCTACAACCGGGACAGGGGGTACGAGCAGTACTTC . TRBJ2-7 TRBV4-1 TRBD1
CASSFYGGKSKNIQYF TGCGCCAGCAGCTTTTATGGGGGCAAGTCCAAAAACATTCAGTACTTC . TRBJ2-4 TRBV5-1 .
CASSQAQGARGNEQFF TGCGCCAGCAGCCAAGCACAGGGGGCGCGAGGCAATGAGCAGTTCTTC . TRBJ2-1 TRBV4-3 TRBD1
CASSSLGTGHGYTF TGTGCCAGCAGTTCGCTTGGGACAGGGCATGGCTACACCTTC . TRBJ1-2 TRBV28 TRBD1
CASIQTSGSDTQYF TGTGCCAGCATCCAGACTAGTGGATCAGATACGCAGTATTTT . TRBJ2-3 TRBV28 .
CASSLVRQDEQYF TGCGCCAGCAGCTTGGTTCGGCAGGACGAGCAGTACTTC . TRBJ2-7 TRBV5-1 .
CASSLSFLHTDTQYF TGTGCCAGCAGTTTATCGTTCCTACACACAGATACGCAGTATTTT once TRBJ2-3 TRBV27 .
CASSWGDGNTEAFF TGTGCCAGCAGCTGGGGTGACGGGAACACTGAAGCTTTCTTT . TRBJ1-1 TRBV5-6 .
CASSEAWGFYEQYF TGTGCCAGCAGTGAAGCTTGGGGGTTCTACGAGCAGTACTTC . TRBJ2-7 TRBV2 .
CASSLGSYNEQFF TGTGCCAGCAGCCTGGGCTCCTACAATGAGCAGTTCTTC . TRBJ2-1 TRBV7-6 .
CASRFLAGGHGNIQYF TGTGCCAGCCGCTTTCTAGCGGGAGGCCATGGAAACATTCAGTACTTC . TRBJ2-4 TRBV28 TRBD2
CASSIGAGVETGELFF TGTGCCAGCAGTATCGGGGCGGGAGTGGAAACCGGGGAGCTGTTTTTT few TRBJ2-2 TRBV6-4 TRBD2
CASSQDLGGELFF TGTGCCAGCAGCCAAGATCTGGGCGGGGAGCTGTTTTTT . TRBJ2-2 TRBV14 .
CASSVASGSPNEQFF TGTGCCAGCAGCGTAGCTAGCGGGAGTCCCAATGAGCAGTTCTTC . TRBJ2-1 TRBV9 TRBD2
CASSLAWTGWSEQYF TGTGCCAGCAGCTTAGCGTGGACAGGGTGGAGCGAGCAGTACTTC . TRBJ2-7 TRBV11-1 TRBD1
CASSWGIRAKNIQYF TGTGCCAGCAGCTGGGGGATCAGGGCCAAAAACATTCAGTACTTC . TRBJ2-4 TRBV7-9 .
CASSEWRRGAYEQYF TGTGCCAGCAGTGAATGGCGCAGGGGGGCCTACGAGCAGTACTTC . TRBJ2-7 TRBV2 .
CASSIESSGNTIYF TGTGCCAGCAGTATTGAGAGCTCTGGAAACACCATATATTTT . TRBJ1-3 TRBV28 .
CASSERVRGETQYF TGTGCCAGCAGTGAACGGGTCAGGGGGGAGACCCAGTACTTC . TRBJ2-5 TRBV2 TRBD1
CASSLGGGIPYEQYF TGTGCCAGCAGCTTAGGTGGGGGGATCCCCTACGAGCAGTACTTC . TRBJ2-7 TRBV7-9 .
CASSLAQSSFGETQYF TGCGCCAGCAGCTTGGCCCAGAGCAGCTTCGGGGAGACCCAGTACTTC . TRBJ2-5 TRBV5-1 .
CASSDGTGDNQPQHF TGTGCCAGCAGTGACGGGACAGGTGACAATCAGCCCCAGCATTTT . TRBJ1-5 TRBV25-1 TRBD1
CASSELAGGVYEQYF TGTGCCAGCAGTGAACTAGCGGGAGGGGTGTACGAGCAGTACTTC few TRBJ2-7 TRBV6-1 TRBD2
CAGRLIEGLAGVTDTQYF TGTGCCGGCAGACTTATCGAGGGGCTAGCGGGAGTGACAGATACGCAGTATTTT . TRBJ2-3 TRBV27 TRBD2
CASSQYGRDTQYF TGTGCCAGCAGCCAATACGGCAGAGATACGCAGTATTTT . TRBJ2-3 TRBV14 .
CASSYSNRGAGELFF TGTGCCAGCAGTTACTCGAACCGGGGGGCCGGGGAGCTGTTTTTT . TRBJ2-2 TRBV6-5 TRBD2
CASSVSGGGGSLVSDEQFF TGTGCCAGCAGCGTGAGCGGCGGGGGCGGGAGTTTGGTAAGCGATGAGCAGTTCTTC . TRBJ2-1 TRBV9 .
CASSSTSGRAYEQYF TGTGCCAGCAGCTCGACTAGCGGACGGGCCTACGAGCAGTACTTC . TRBJ2-7 TRBV7-9 TRBD2
CASSIGGMAEAFF TGTGCCAGCAGTATCGGGGGTATGGCTGAAGCTTTCTTT . TRBJ1-1 TRBV28 .
CASSDSLVDTQYF TGTGCCAGCAGTGACTCTTTGGTGGATACGCAGTATTTT . TRBJ2-3 TRBV6-4 .
CATPNVRANVLTF TGTGCCACTCCCAACGTGAGGGCCAACGTCCTGACTTTC . TRBJ2-6 TRBV2 .
CSVDSGLAGAYNEQFF TGCAGCGTTGATAGTGGACTAGCGGGAGCCTACAATGAGCAGTTCTTC . TRBJ2-1 TRBV29-1 TRBD2
CASSLSMMDTGELFF TGTGCCAGCAGCCTTAGCATGATGGACACCGGGGAGCTGTTTTTT . TRBJ2-2 TRBV5-4 .
CASSLRGLSYNEQFF TGTGCCAGCAGTCTCAGGGGGCTCTCCTACAATGAGCAGTTCTTC . TRBJ2-1 TRBV27 TRBD1
CASSLDWGTEAFF TGTGCCAGCAGCCTAGATTGGGGCACTGAAGCTTTCTTT . TRBJ1-1 TRBV6-5 .
CASSTGTYEQYF TGTGCCAGTAGTACGGGGACCTACGAGCAGTACTTC . TRBJ2-7 TRBV19 .
CASSEGSESQPQHF TGTGCCAGCAGTGAGGGGTCGGAGTCCCAGCCCCAGCATTTT many TRBJ1-5 TRBV6-1 .
CASSRGATEAFF TGTGCCAGCAGTAGGGGGGCCACTGAAGCTTTCTTT few TRBJ1-1 TRBV2 .
CASSSGQGLNTEAFF TGCGCCAGCAGCTCTGGACAGGGGTTGAACACTGAAGCTTTCTTT . TRBJ1-1 TRBV5-1 TRBD1
CASSRRDEIYVEQYF TGTGCCAGCAGCCGCCGGGACGAGATCTACGTTGAGCAGTACTTC . TRBJ2-7 TRBV28 .
CATSRHLGTGEGGYTF TGTGCCACCAGCAGACACCTTGGGACAGGGGAGGGTGGCTACACCTTC . TRBJ1-2 TRBV15 TRBD1